This T cell receptor beta chain was profiled in a study of blood T cell repertoires in COVID-19 (TCRdb year 2020). A note on the overall study: Samples from collaborators originated in the United States, Italy and Spain and spanned both the acute and convalescent phases of COVID-19. The material from the prospective study consisted of cDNA or gDNA derived from T cells, B-cell-depleted T cells, or PBMCs. Subjects who had been exposed to COVID-19, were actively infected with it, or had recovered from it provided the deeply sampled blood TCRbeta repertoires that made up the dataset. A freely available public database, intended as a resource for researchers studying the immune response to SARS-CoV-2, is where the repertoires were released. Samples came from the ongoing ImmuneRACE study (first 160 participants) plus 1,254 subjects from 6 global collaborators. Sample metadata almost always included a de-identified subject ID, COVID-19 status, age in years and sex. HLA class I and class II types, where available, came from metadata supplied by the sample provider rather than from assay-based typing.

Points the paper makes about the study in general: The amount of clinical and demographic metadata varied by source and participant and was provided uncurated.

Each collaborating institution followed its own protocols to collect whole blood in K2EDTA tubes. Collaborator samples were shipped for TCRbeta analysis as frozen whole blood, isolated PBMCs, or DNA extracted from either sample type. Notes on this clone: No antigen is known for it. Base qualities are not recorded, but no much larger clone differs from it by a single base.

Reading the germline V gene gives CDR1 ENHRY and CDR2 SYGVKD. There are 14 amino acids in the CDR3, from cysteine to phenylalanine inclusive. The retained sequence is limited to the CDR3, 42 bases, with the frame set at the first base. V is pared back by 6 bases and J by 11 bases, with 22 bases lying between the germline termini. The immunoSEQ Assay, a bias-controlled multiplex PCR, was used to amplify TCRbeta CDR3 regions from genomic DNA. Processing in the source paper ran as follows. The number of nucleated cells in each sample was estimated by amplification of reference gene primers within the assay. Sequence reads were collapsed and filtered to measure the absolute abundance of every unique TCRbeta CDR3 rearrangement. For each sample, productive Simpson clonality was calculated by taking the square root of Simpson's diversity index across productive rearrangements. In its TCRdb copy, this immuneACCESS table keeps in-frame sequences only and misses some clones. Where compared with another copy, unresolved V genes explain less than half of these, and the others have no known cause. That table gives V, J and clone size, and the DNA gave D and trimming. Across this sample there are fewer than 150,000 clones, with around four fifths seen only once. The ten largest make up roughly 13% of the sample.

The TCR comes from a human donor in a cohort sampled during active COVID-19. The chain couples TRBV10-3 to TRBJ1-1, with no D gene named confidently. Sequenced: peripheral blood. The sequenced DNA is TGTGCCATCAGGGCAACAGAACCGACGGTAGAGGCTTTCTTT. The encoded protein is CAIRATEPTVEAFF.